Sequencing of this T cell receptor (beta chain) was carried out in a study of T-cell memory formation after mild COVID-19. Study as a whole: Clusters of TCRs were largely donor specific.

Study-wide results and caveats: Later expanders leaned CD4+, whereas clones that contracted between day 15 and 85 were balanced CD4/CD8. The authors left the SARS-CoV-2 specificity of second-wave clones peaking on day 37 unconfirmed. Prior to infection, memory already included some responding clones, suggesting cross-reactive memory joined.

Worth noting for this clonotype: Antigen specificity is unknown.

The V gene end was trimmed by 0 bases and the J gene end by 0 bases; junction bases not matched to a gene: 7. The CDR3 runs to 17 residues. Germline CDR1 reads LGHNA; CDR2 reads YSLEER. MiXCR, run by TCRdb on the 5' RACE reads, gives a single entry per CDR3 protein. The table lists 380,000 or so distinct CDR3 sequences, around 15% of them singletons, with 22% in the top ten. The sample comprised PBMCs or a T cell subset sorted from them (not recorded which). This receptor was taken from a man aged 18-30 years who had mild COVID-19 (a few samples of this study predate the infection). Cell type and time point are not known. The chain employs TRBV4-3 and TRBJ2-7, with 8 bases aligning to TRBD2. DNA of the CDR3: TGCGCCAGCAGCCAAGATCCCAGCGGGGGCCGCTCCTACGAGCAGTACTTC. Its protein is CASSQDPSGGRSYEQYF.